Detailed here is one TCR beta chain. Antigen unknown. This CDR3 spans 13 amino acids. The V end lost 5 bases, the J end lost 0 bases, and 11 bases lay between the germline ends. Germline CDR1 is GTSNPN and CDR2 is SVGIG (reference sequence). The source of the sample is a study of T-cell reconstitution after alpha-beta-depleted transplantation in children. A library of TCRbeta sequences, prepared with unique molecular identifiers, was generated. TCRdb reprocessed the PCR reads via MiXCR and lists one record per CDR3 protein. The sample lists about 980,000 distinct CDR3 sequences; about 29% were seen once. Study-level results: It was newly produced T cells that mostly accounted for T-cell counts and diversity one year after transplant. In patients about two months after transplant, alpha-beta T cells reportedly arose from several hundred expanded graft clones. There were some patients whose high TCRbeta diversity at day 60 came from surviving recipient T cells and thymic progenitors.

The source is a boy in the first two years of life who had a stem cell transplant for SCID, so the T cells may come from the graft donor. The V call is TRBV30, the J call TRBJ2-7, with D possibly TRBD1 on 6 matching bases. This specimen consisted of PBMCs, mostly from graft donor cells, obtained 360 days after TCRalphabeta/CD19-depleted stem cell transplant. CDR3 in amino acids: CAWGQSPSYEQYF. As DNA, the CDR3 is TGTGCCTGGGGACAGTCCCCCTCCTACGAGCAGTACTTC. The complete variable domain, with remaining parts taken from reference TRBV30 and TRBJ2-7, reads SQTIHQWPATLVQPVGSPLSLECTVEGTSNPNLYWYRQAAGRGLQLLFYSVGIGQISSEVPQNLSASRPQDRQFILSSKKLLLSDSGFYLCAWGQSPSYEQYFGPGTRLTVT.